This T cell receptor (beta chain) was obtained from a study of PD-L1 blockade in urothelial cancer. With 4 bases removed from V and 6 bases from J, the gap between germline ends came to 17 bases. The CDR3 length is 14 residues. From germline, CDR1 is SGHRS and CDR2 YFSETQ. TCRdb's table, derived via immunoSEQ multiplex PCR, lists solely in-frame clones and lacks some. The sample lists 50,000 or so clones; around 84% were seen once. Time point denoted: pretreatment peripheral blood. This receptor was taken from a man aged 55 to 70 with urothelial cancer. The sample in question was PBMCs, obtained around atezolizumab (anti-PD-L1) treatment. This chain links TRBV5-1 with TRBJ2-7, with D perhaps matching TRBD2 (6 bases). CDR3 loop: CASSETSFSPEQYF. CDR3 nucleotide sequence: TGCGCCAGCAGCGAGACTAGTTTCTCCCCCGAGCAGTACTTC.